This is a list of T cell receptor beta chains from one sample in a study of OX40 agonist ivuxolimab in advanced cancers. The protocol was immunoSEQ multiplex PCR, while the TCRdb copy is restricted to in-frame clones and leaves out a portion. The top ten clones hold approximately 12% of a sample with under 50,000 clones, about 74% of them seen once. The source was CD4+ or CD8+ T cells sorted from blood, collected in a trial of the OX40 agonist ivuxolimab. These TCRs come from an adult with an advanced solid tumor such as melanoma, head and neck, liver or kidney cancer. CDR3s include the opening cysteine and the closing phenylalanine or tryptophan. D genes are given only for firm matches. The size entry is marked missing in some rows and otherwise reads once, few, many or a size class.

abundance: -; j_gene: TRBJ2-1; d_gene: -; len: 15; v_gene: TRBV7-9; CDR3aa: CASSLEASRADEQFF; CDR3nt: TGTGCCAGCAGCTTAGAGGCTTCGCGTGCCGATGAGCAGTTCTTC
abundance: -; j_gene: TRBJ2-1; d_gene: TRBD2; len: 14; v_gene: TRBV19; CDR3aa: CASSGLAGVYEQFF; CDR3nt: TGTGCCAGTAGTGGACTAGCGGGAGTATATGAGCAGTTCTTC
abundance: -; j_gene: TRBJ2-7; d_gene: TRBD2; len: 13; v_gene: TRBV6-5; CDR3aa: CASSYGDYRGQYF; CDR3nt: TGTGCCAGCAGTTACGGGGACTACCGTGGGCAGTACTTC
abundance: -; j_gene: TRBJ1-3; d_gene: -; len: 15; v_gene: TRBV2; CDR3aa: CASSGRRVSGNTIYF; CDR3nt: TGTGCCAGCAGTGGGAGGAGGGTCTCTGGAAACACCATATATTTT
abundance: -; j_gene: TRBJ2-4; d_gene: -; len: 14; v_gene: TRBV5-4; CDR3aa: CASSFQETKNIQYF; CDR3nt: TGTGCCAGCAGCTTTCAAGAGACCAAAAACATTCAGTACTTC
abundance: -; j_gene: TRBJ2-1; d_gene: -; len: 15; v_gene: TRBV30; CDR3aa: CAWSTGTATYNEQFF; CDR3nt: TGTGCCTGGAGTACCGGGACGGCGACCTACAATGAGCAGTTCTTC
abundance: -; j_gene: TRBJ1-1; d_gene: -; len: 16; v_gene: TRBV11-3; CDR3aa: CASSLGGADLGTEAFF; CDR3nt: TGTGCCAGCAGCTTAGGTGGCGCGGATTTGGGCACTGAAGCTTTCTTT
abundance: -; j_gene: TRBJ1-5; d_gene: TRBD1; len: 13; v_gene: TRBV19; CDR3aa: CASRYRGAQPQHF; CDR3nt: TGTGCCAGTAGATACAGGGGCGCGCAGCCCCAGCATTTT
abundance: -; j_gene: TRBJ2-1; d_gene: -; len: 17; v_gene: TRBV12-1; CDR3aa: CASSFGGCGRHLNEQFF; CDR3nt: TGTGCCAGCAGCTTTGGAGGTTGCGGGAGGCATCTCAATGAGCAGTTCTTC
abundance: -; j_gene: TRBJ1-4; d_gene: TRBD1; len: 19; v_gene: TRBV27; CDR3aa: CASSPQTGGLRRTNEKLFF; CDR3nt: TGTGCCAGCAGTCCCCAGACAGGGGGCTTAAGGCGAACTAATGAAAAACTGTTTTTT
abundance: -; j_gene: TRBJ1-2; d_gene: -; len: 13; v_gene: TRBV27; CDR3aa: CASSLARDNGYTF; CDR3nt: TGTGCCAGCAGTTTAGCCAGGGACAATGGCTACACCTTC
abundance: few; j_gene: TRBJ2-7; d_gene: -; len: 11; v_gene: TRBV29-1; CDR3aa: CSVGVLYEQYF; CDR3nt: TGCAGCGTTGGGGTCCTCTACGAGCAGTACTTC
abundance: once; j_gene: TRBJ1-6; d_gene: TRBD1; len: 15; v_gene: TRBV5-6; CDR3aa: CASNPRLDRDSPLHF; CDR3nt: TGTGCCAGCAACCCAAGGTTGGACAGGGATTCACCCCTCCACTTT
abundance: -; j_gene: TRBJ2-1; d_gene: TRBD2; len: 13; v_gene: TRBV7-9; CDR3aa: CASGLAGGDEQFF; CDR3nt: TGTGCCAGCGGCCTAGCGGGAGGGGATGAGCAGTTCTTC
abundance: -; j_gene: TRBJ2-7; d_gene: TRBD2; len: 14; v_gene: TRBV6-1; CDR3aa: CASRGNLAGGPVCF; CDR3nt: TGTGCCAGCAGGGGAAACCTAGCGGGAGGGCCGGTTTGCTTC
abundance: -; j_gene: TRBJ2-6; d_gene: TRBD2; len: 18; v_gene: TRBV7-2; CDR3aa: CASSLELAATSGANVLTF; CDR3nt: TGTGCCAGCAGCTTAGAACTAGCGGCAACCTCTGGGGCCAACGTCCTGACTTTC
abundance: -; j_gene: TRBJ2-7; d_gene: TRBD2; len: 14; v_gene: TRBV7-9; CDR3aa: CASSLGTSDYEQYF; CDR3nt: TGTGCCAGCAGCTTAGGGACTAGCGACTACGAGCAGTACTTC
abundance: -; j_gene: TRBJ2-4; d_gene: TRBD1; len: 15; v_gene: TRBV11-1; CDR3aa: CASSFTGEAKNIQYF; CDR3nt: TGTGCCAGCAGCTTTACAGGGGAAGCCAAAAACATTCAGTACTTC
abundance: few; j_gene: TRBJ1-4; d_gene: -; len: 13; v_gene: TRBV7-2; CDR3aa: CASSKEANEKLFF; CDR3nt: TGTGCCAGCAGCAAAGAGGCTAATGAAAAACTGTTTTTT
abundance: -; j_gene: TRBJ2-7; d_gene: -; len: 14; v_gene: TRBV2; CDR3aa: CASSVGALSYEQYF; CDR3nt: TGTGCCAGCAGTGTCGGGGCTCTCTCCTACGAGCAGTACTTC
abundance: -; j_gene: TRBJ2-1; d_gene: -; len: 17; v_gene: TRBV5-4; CDR3aa: CASSTEGEGVSYNEQFF; CDR3nt: TGTGCCAGCAGCACCGAAGGGGAGGGGGTCTCCTACAATGAGCAGTTCTTC
abundance: -; j_gene: TRBJ2-5; d_gene: -; len: 13; v_gene: TRBV13; CDR3aa: CASSLDVLETQYF; CDR3nt: TGTGCCAGCAGCTTAGACGTTTTAGAGACCCAGTACTTC
abundance: -; j_gene: TRBJ1-5; d_gene: TRBD1; len: 16; v_gene: TRBV27; CDR3aa: CASSLVGQGGGQPQHF; CDR3nt: TGTGCCAGCAGTTTAGTAGGGCAGGGGGGTGGTCAGCCCCAGCATTTT
abundance: once; j_gene: TRBJ1-2; d_gene: TRBD1; len: 16; v_gene: TRBV2; CDR3aa: CASIVPRTGGGYGYTF; CDR3nt: TGTGCCAGCATCGTCCCCCGGACAGGGGGTGGCTATGGCTACACCTTC
abundance: -; j_gene: TRBJ2-1; d_gene: -; len: 12; v_gene: TRBV28; CDR3aa: CASIQTYNEQFF; CDR3nt: TGTGCCAGCATTCAAACGTACAATGAGCAGTTCTTC
abundance: -; j_gene: TRBJ2-3; d_gene: -; len: 14; v_gene: TRBV28; CDR3aa: CAWAGNPRTDTQYF; CDR3nt: TGTGCCTGGGCAGGAAACCCCCGCACAGATACGCAGTATTTT
abundance: once; j_gene: TRBJ1-6; d_gene: -; len: 12; v_gene: TRBV28; CDR3aa: CASSSVNSPLHF; CDR3nt: TGTGCCAGCAGTTCGGTTAATTCACCCCTCCACTTT
abundance: few; j_gene: TRBJ2-2; d_gene: TRBD2; len: 19; v_gene: TRBV7-3; CDR3aa: CASSSIAGGLNRRGGELFF; CDR3nt: TGTGCCAGCAGCTCTATAGCGGGAGGGCTTAATAGAAGAGGCGGGGAGCTGTTTTTT
abundance: -; j_gene: TRBJ2-2; d_gene: -; len: 15; v_gene: TRBV11-2; CDR3aa: CASSLDGQYTGELFF; CDR3nt: TGTGCCAGCAGCTTAGATGGCCAGTACACCGGGGAGCTGTTTTTT
abundance: -; j_gene: TRBJ2-7; d_gene: -; len: 16; v_gene: TRBV7-9; CDR3aa: CASSLAPGTGIGEQYF; CDR3nt: TGTGCCAGCAGCTTAGCGCCCGGGACGGGTATTGGGGAGCAGTACTTC
abundance: few; j_gene: TRBJ1-1; d_gene: TRBD1; len: 15; v_gene: TRBV7-8; CDR3aa: CASSSQTGGRTEAFF; CDR3nt: TGTGCCAGCAGCTCCCAGACAGGGGGCCGCACTGAAGCTTTCTTT
abundance: -; j_gene: TRBJ2-3; d_gene: TRBD2; len: 18; v_gene: TRBV9; CDR3aa: CASSGPSGKTLSTDTQYF; CDR3nt: TGTGCCAGCAGCGGACCTAGCGGGAAAACCCTGAGCACAGATACGCAGTATTTT
abundance: -; j_gene: TRBJ1-2; d_gene: TRBD1; len: 14; v_gene: TRBV5-1; CDR3aa: CASSLEGTVYGYTF; CDR3nt: TGCGCCAGCAGCTTGGAAGGGACAGTCTATGGCTACACCTTC
abundance: -; j_gene: TRBJ2-6; d_gene: -; len: 16; v_gene: TRBV5-1; CDR3aa: CASSFGDYSGANVLTF; CDR3nt: TGCGCCAGCAGCTTCGGCGATTACTCTGGGGCCAACGTCCTGACTTTC
abundance: few; j_gene: TRBJ2-7; d_gene: TRBD2; len: 15; v_gene: TRBV7-8; CDR3aa: CASSLGTSGSYEQYF; CDR3nt: TGTGCCAGCAGCTTAGGTACTAGCGGGAGTTACGAGCAGTACTTC
abundance: -; j_gene: TRBJ1-4; d_gene: TRBD1; len: 15; v_gene: TRBV5-1; CDR3aa: CASSLVGGTNEKLFF; CDR3nt: TGCGCCAGCAGCTTGGTAGGGGGCACTAATGAAAAACTGTTTTTT
abundance: -; j_gene: TRBJ2-1; d_gene: TRBD2; len: 17; v_gene: TRBV7-2; CDR3aa: CASSLLPGLAGGNEQFF; CDR3nt: TGTGCCAGCAGCTTACTCCCGGGACTAGCGGGAGGCAATGAGCAGTTCTTC
abundance: -; j_gene: TRBJ2-3; d_gene: TRBD2; len: 14; v_gene: TRBV2; CDR3aa: CASSEGTSGPTQYF; CDR3nt: TGTGCCAGCAGTGAAGGGACTAGCGGACCTACGCAGTATTTT
abundance: -; j_gene: TRBJ2-5; d_gene: TRBD1; len: 14; v_gene: TRBV27; CDR3aa: CASSHGQGKETQYF; CDR3nt: TGTGCCAGCAGCCATGGACAGGGGAAAGAGACCCAGTACTTC
abundance: few; j_gene: TRBJ1-2; d_gene: -; len: 17; v_gene: TRBV11-2; CDR3aa: CASSLGRSVGVDYGYTF; CDR3nt: TGTGCCAGCAGCTTAGGACGGTCAGTAGGAGTAGACTATGGCTACACCTTC
abundance: -; j_gene: TRBJ1-1; d_gene: TRBD1; len: 15; v_gene: TRBV5-1; CDR3aa: CASSSAGQGNTEAFF; CDR3nt: TGTGCCAGCAGCTCGGCGGGACAGGGGAACACTGAAGCTTTCTTT
abundance: medium-sized; j_gene: TRBJ2-7; d_gene: -; len: 12; v_gene: TRBV10-2; CDR3aa: CASSEDRARQYF; CDR3nt: TGCGCCAGCAGTGAGGACCGGGCGCGGCAGTACTTC
abundance: -; j_gene: TRBJ2-3; d_gene: -; len: 13; v_gene: TRBV6-5; CDR3aa: CASSRTATDTQYF; CDR3nt: TGTGCCAGCAGTCGGACAGCCACAGATACGCAGTATTTT
abundance: -; j_gene: TRBJ2-7; d_gene: TRBD2; len: 14; v_gene: TRBV11-2; CDR3aa: CASSQLAGVGEQYF; CDR3nt: TGTGCCAGCAGCCAACTAGCGGGAGTGGGCGAGCAGTACTTC
abundance: once; j_gene: TRBJ2-4; d_gene: -; len: 15; v_gene: TRBV18; CDR3aa: CASSPGGTESNIQYF; CDR3nt: TGTGCCAGCTCACCCGGAGGGACCGAGAGCAACATTCAGTACTTC
abundance: -; j_gene: TRBJ2-1; d_gene: TRBD2; len: 15; v_gene: TRBV28; CDR3aa: CASIGGSGARNEQFF; CDR3nt: TGTGCCAGCATAGGGGGTAGCGGGGCCCGCAATGAGCAGTTCTTC
abundance: -; j_gene: TRBJ2-1; d_gene: TRBD2; len: 15; v_gene: TRBV5-1; CDR3aa: CASSAGSSGYNEQFF; CDR3nt: TGCGCCAGCAGCGCCGGCTCTAGCGGCTACAATGAGCAGTTCTTC
abundance: once; j_gene: TRBJ2-7; d_gene: -; len: 12; v_gene: TRBV27; CDR3aa: CASGGSSYEQYF; CDR3nt: TGTGCCAGCGGGGGGAGCTCCTACGAGCAGTACTTC
abundance: -; j_gene: TRBJ1-5; d_gene: -; len: 16; v_gene: TRBV4-3; CDR3aa: CASSQVLGGAGQPQHF; CDR3nt: TGCGCCAGCAGCCAAGTTCTGGGGGGCGCAGGACAGCCCCAGCATTTT